The 4 T cell receptor beta chains given below trace back to one sample, sequenced in a study of cytomegalovirus exposure and HLA in healthy donors (TCRdb year 2017). Libraries came from the immunoSEQ multiplex PCR assay. For the multiplex PCR, a mixture combining 60 forward primers for TCR Vbeta segments and 13 reverse primers for TCR Jbeta segments was used. In TCRdb, the immuneACCESS table is reduced to in-frame sequences with V and J assigned. These tables do not hold every clone; where another copy was compared, an unresolved V gene accounts for under half, and the others remain unexplained. This sample gives more than 150,000 clones in total; roughly four fifths of them show up just once. Around 1.9% of the sample lies in the top ten. The specimen sequenced was PBMCs. These receptors all stem from a woman aged 18-30 years in good health and CMV-seropositive.

This clone has a single count. This chain uses TRBV19 with TRBJ1-1, with 8 nucleotides matching TRBD1. Trimming at V came to 7 bases and at J to 2 bases, leaving 12 bases not matched to a gene. The CDR3 extends over 16 amino acids. Germline CDR1 reads LNHDA; CDR2 reads SQIVND (reference sequence). CDR3 bases: TGTGCCAGTACTGAAGTAGGGACAGGAAGAAACACTGAAGCTTTCTTT. This codes for CASTEVGTGRNTEAFF.

This rearrangement joins TRBV30 to TRBJ1-2; no firm D call. The CDR3 runs 11 residues. Trimming removed 2 bases at V and 12 bases at J, with 13 bases between. Germline V gene lookup returns CDR1 GTSNPN and CDR2 SVGIG (reference sequence). The CDR3 sequence: CAWSIRTHNTF. The CDR3 coding sequence is TGTGCCTGGAGTATCCGGACTCACAACACCTTC.

This chain joins TRBV4-1 and TRBJ2-1, with 7 bases lining up with TRBD2. After removal of 0 bases from V and 6 bases from J, the junction contained 5 bases not matched to a gene. This CDR3 comprises 15 residues. The germline CDR1 and CDR2 sequences are MGHRA and YSYEKL. The CDR3: CASSQEGRVSNEQFF. CDR3 sequence (DNA): TGCGCCAGCAGCCAAGAGGGGAGGGTTAGCAATGAGCAGTTCTTC.

In regard to this clone: Other DNA sequences in this sample translate to the same CDR3. The chain uses TRBV27 and TRBJ1-6, with 8 bases that match TRBD1. The V segment lost 6 bases and the J segment 10 bases; nucleotides outside the gene matches: 5. This CDR3 region has 13 residues. Germline V gene lookup returns CDR1 MNHEY and CDR2 SMNVEV (reference sequence). CDR3 sequence (DNA): TGTGCCAGCAGCCCGACAGGGGAATCACCCCTCCACTTT. As protein: CASSPTGESPLHF.